These 26 T cell receptor beta chains originate from one sample sequenced in a study of OX40 agonist ivuxolimab in advanced cancers. TCRdb's copy holds only in-frame clones and misses some; the assay was immunoSEQ multiplex PCR. Among 15,000 to 20,000 clones, roughly two thirds were seen once, and the ten largest hold 24%. Sequences were derived from CD4+ or CD8+ T cells sorted from blood, sampled in a trial of the OX40 agonist ivuxolimab. The receptors were gathered from an adult with an advanced solid tumor such as melanoma, head and neck, liver or kidney cancer.

CDR3 amino acids: CASSFLGNEQFF. CDR3 DNA sequence: TGCGCCAGCAGCTTCCTGGGGAATGAGCAGTTCTTC. V gene TRBV5-1 combines with J gene TRBJ2-1; D uncertain. Germline V CDR1 and CDR2: SGHRS, YFSETQ. This CDR3 comprises 12 residues. The V end lost 2 bases, the J end lost 7 bases, and 7 bases lay between the germline ends.

This clone is deemed medium-sized. The gene calls are TRBV13 and TRBJ1-4; D gene ambiguous. Germline V gene lookup returns CDR1 PRHDT and CDR2 FYEKMQ (reference sequence). V was clipped by 6 bases and J by 4 bases, with 9 bases between them. The CDR3 loop spans 13 amino acids. CDR3: CASREGNNEKLFF. For the CDR3, the DNA is TGTGCCAGCAGGGAGGGAAATAATGAAAAACTGTTTTTT.

The gene calls are TRBV4-2 and TRBJ2-7; 11 bases agree with TRBD2. Germline trimming cut 7 bases from V and 4 bases from J; bases unmatched to any gene: 12. The CDR3 has 16 amino acids. Germline V lookup: CDR1 LGHNA, CDR2 YNFKEQ. The CDR3 region is CASTPSSGGSAYEQYF. The CDR3 nucleotides are TGTGCCAGCACCCCTTCTAGCGGGGGGTCCGCGTACGAGCAGTACTTC.

The genes are TRBV29-1 and TRBJ1-2, with D uncertain. CDR1 and CDR2 (germline): SQVTM, ANQGSEA. The CDR3 is made up of 13 amino acids. With 4 bases removed from V and 5 bases from J, the gap between germline ends came to 14 bases. The CDR3 nucleotides are TGCAGCGTTGGGCTAGGACTGCCTTATGGCTACACCTTC. Its translation: CSVGLGLPYGYTF.

The J gene is TRBJ2-7, the V gene TRBV11-2; D is ambiguous. V was trimmed by 1 base and J by 9 bases, leaving 10 bases between them. CDR1 is SGHAT and CDR2 is FQNNGV in the germline V gene. The CDR3 loop spans 12 amino acids. CDR3 nucleotide sequence: TGTGCCAGCAGCTTAGTAGGTCCGGGGCAGTACTTC. This gives the protein CASSLVGPGQYF.

This clone was found a few times. This rearrangement joins TRBV9 to TRBJ2-5; 8 nucleotides match TRBD2. This CDR3 has 16 residues. CDR1 is SGDLS, CDR2 YYNGEE, per germline. V gave up 3 bases and J gave up 1 base; unmatched junction bases: 8. CDR3 coding DNA: TGTGCCAGCAGCGCCGATCGCGGGGGGCCCCAAGAGACCCAGTACTTC. Protein product: CASSADRGGPQETQYF.

V and J are TRBV6-1 and TRBJ1-1, with D unclear. The CDR3 extends over 15 amino acids. Per the germline V gene, CDR1 is MNHNS and CDR2 is SASEGT. Trimming took off 2 bases at V and 13 bases at J, with 23 bases between the two ends. The CDR3 sequence is CASSESQRNGDAGFF. The CDR3 bases are TGTGCCAGCAGTGAAAGCCAAAGGAACGGCGACGCTGGTTTCTTT.

V gene TRBV13 combines with J gene TRBJ2-7; 7 nucleotides match TRBD2. CDR3 length equals 14 residues. Germline values: CDR1 PRHDT, CDR2 FYEKMQ (reference sequence). V shed 3 bases, J shed 4 bases, and the junction held 6 bases outside the gene matches. The CDR3 protein is CASSLGGVSYEQYF. For the CDR3, the DNA is TGTGCCAGCAGCTTGGGAGGGGTTTCTTACGAGCAGTACTTC. The whole variable domain, filled in from reference TRBV13 and TRBJ2-7, reads AAGVIQSPRHLIKEKRETATLKCYPIPRHDTVYWYQQGPGQDPQFLISFYEKMQSDKGSIPDRFSAQQFSDYHSELNMSSLELGDSALYFCASSLGGVSYEQYFGPGTRLTVT.

The chain combines TRBV9 with TRBJ2-2; D unclear. The germline CDR1 and CDR2 sequences are SGDLS and YYNGEE. The CDR3 loop spans 17 amino acids. The V gene lost 0 bases and the J gene lost 7 bases, with 19 bases spanning the gap. The CDR3, as DNA: TGTGCCAGCAGCGTAGCGAAGGGTTTAGGGATTGGCGGGGAGCTGTTTTTT. Its protein product is CASSVAKGLGIGGELFF.

This clone was counted once. J is TRBJ1-2 and V is TRBV4-3; TRBD1 might be the D (5 bases). Germline CDR1 LGHNA, CDR2 YSLEER. The CDR3 runs 14 residues. V shed 0 bases and J shed 7 bases, with 12 bases lying between them. The CDR3 DNA follows: TGCGCCAGCAGCCAAGATAGGAGGGGTCCTGGCTACACCTTC. Its protein is CASSQDRRGPGYTF.

This clone came up once. This chain links TRBV18 with TRBJ1-1, with TRBD1 matching over 9 bases. CDR1 and CDR2 (germline): KGHSH, LQKENI. This CDR3 contains 15 residues. V shed 5 bases and J 4 bases; nucleotides not matched to a gene: 8. DNA of the CDR3: TGTGCCAGCTCAACTACAGGGGGCGGGGGCACTGAAGCTTTCTTT. It specifies CASSTTGGGGTEAFF.

Relative to its sample, this clone is medium-sized. The chain is built from TRBV7-9 and TRBJ1-1; TRBD1 is a possible D gene (6 bases). There are 13 residues in the CDR3. The germline V and J ends were trimmed by 2 bases and 4 bases, with 8 bases remaining between them. Germline V gene sequence: CDR1 SEHNR, CDR2 FQNEAQ (reference sequence). The DNA for the CDR3 is TGTGCCAGCAGCTTATCGGGGGCCACTGAAGCTTTCTTT. Translating gives CASSLSGATEAFF.

V and J are TRBV6-1 and TRBJ1-1; D might be TRBD1 (5 bases). The germline V and J ends were trimmed by 4 bases and 5 bases, with 17 bases remaining between them. Per germline, CDR1 MNHNS and CDR2 SASEGT. The CDR3 runs 15 residues. The CDR3 is CASSGSGPPGTEAFF. The CDR3 DNA follows: TGTGCCAGCAGTGGATCGGGACCGCCCGGGACTGAAGCTTTCTTT.

The sample holds a few counts of this clone. The V gene is TRBV7-9, the J gene TRBJ2-7; D is uncertain. This CDR3 contains 13 residues. V lost 5 bases and J 1 base, leaving 9 bases between the germline ends. Germline V CDR1 and CDR2: SEHNR, FQNEAQ (reference sequence). CDR3 coding DNA: TGTGCCAGCAGCCCTAAGGTATCCTACGAGCAGTACTTC. Its protein product is CASSPKVSYEQYF.

The count of this clone is one. The chain has TRBV4-3 and TRBJ2-6, with TRBD1 matching 7 bases. The CDR3 runs to 17 residues. The junction had 6 bases not matched to a gene; V was cut back by 4 bases and J by 0 bases. In germline, CDR1 is LGHNA, CDR2 YSLEER. DNA of the CDR3: TGCGCCAGCAGCCTCGGGACAGCTAGCTCTGGGGCCAACGTCCTGACTTTC. Amino acid sequence: CASSLGTASSGANVLTF.

This clone has ten or more counts. The chain recombines TRBV30 with TRBJ2-7; D is ambiguous. V was pared by 0 bases and J by 4 bases, with 10 bases between. Germline loops: CDR1 GTSNPN, CDR2 SVGIG (reference sequence). CDR3 length: 13 amino acids. The chain's CDR3 is CAWSVLPGYEQYF. The CDR3 region has the DNA TGTGCCTGGAGTGTACTGCCCGGATACGAGCAGTACTTC.

The rearrangement links TRBV11-3 to TRBJ2-1; D is unclear. Germline CDR1 reads SGHNT; CDR2 reads YENEEA. V gave up 5 bases and J gave up 7 bases, with 21 bases separating them. This CDR3 has 16 residues. The CDR3 region has the DNA TGTGCCAGCAGCACCCGGACCACCCTCGGAGAAAATGAGCAGTTCTTC. Translation gives CASSTRTTLGENEQFF.

This chain uses TRBV5-1 with TRBJ1-2, with TRBD1 matching 7 bases. V shed 0 bases and J 8 bases; nucleotides not matched to a gene: 10. From germline, CDR1 is SGHRS and CDR2 YFSETQ. This CDR3 spans 15 amino acids. Here the CDR3 reads CASSLGPGGMEGYTF. The DNA of the CDR3 is TGCGCCAGCAGCTTGGGCCCAGGGGGGATGGAAGGCTACACCTTC.

The V gene is TRBV28, the J gene TRBJ1-5; D not certain. Germline values: CDR1 MDHEN, CDR2 SYDVKM. Trimming pared 6 bases from V and 6 bases from J, leaving 15 bases between. The CDR3 has 14 amino acids. CDR3 nucleotides: TGTGCCAGCAGCTGGGGAGGGTCCGGTCAGCCCCAGCATTTT. Amino acids: CASSWGGSGQPQHF.

This rearrangement joins TRBV5-6 to TRBJ1-2; D unresolved. The CDR3 is 16 residues long. The V and J ends lost 0 bases and 7 bases respectively, with 19 bases between them. CDR1 and CDR2 (germline): SGHDT, YYEEEE. The CDR3 sequence: CASSLAGVWGNSGYTF. The DNA of the CDR3 is TGTGCCAGCAGCTTGGCCGGTGTGTGGGGTAACAGTGGCTACACCTTC.

This chain uses TRBV5-5 with TRBJ2-5; D may be TRBD2 (6 bases). V was shortened by 0 bases and J by 5 bases, with 14 bases between the two germline ends. Germline assignment: CDR1 SGHKS and CDR2 YYEKEE (reference sequence). The CDR3 extends over 15 amino acids. CDR3 sequence (DNA): TGTGCCAGCAGCTTGGAGTCACTAGCCAGGGAGACCCAGTACTTC. Protein sequence: CASSLESLARETQYF.

This clone was detected once. This sequence joins TRBV6-5 and TRBJ2-5, with 8 bases aligning to TRBD1. Germline V gene lookup returns CDR1 MNHEY and CDR2 SVGAGI. V lost 2 bases to trimming and J lost 5 bases; unmatched junction nucleotides: 10. CDR3 length: 16 residues. CDR3 amino acids: CASSYETTTGEETQYF. In nucleotides, the CDR3 is TGTGCCAGCAGTTACGAGACGACGACAGGGGAGGAGACCCAGTACTTC.

The rearrangement uses TRBV11-2 and TRBJ2-7; weak D call: TRBD1 (7 bases). In germline, CDR1 is SGHAT, CDR2 FQNNGV. The ends were cut back, 0 bases at V and 4 bases at J, with 16 bases in the middle. The CDR3 length is 16 residues. The CDR3 region is CASSLDPRRGVYEQYF. The CDR3 nucleotides are TGTGCCAGCAGCTTAGATCCCCGCAGGGGGGTGTACGAGCAGTACTTC.

The gene calls are TRBV2 and TRBJ2-2; D could derive from TRBD1 or TRBD2 (5 bases each). The CDR3 length is 14 residues. The germline V gene encodes CDR1 SNHLY and CDR2 FYNNEI. The V end lost 4 bases, the J end lost 5 bases, and 11 bases lay between the germline ends. The CDR3 DNA follows: TGTGCCAGCAGTGGTACAGGAGGAACCGGGGAGCTGTTTTTT. This codes for CASSGTGGTGELFF.

The V call is TRBV9, the J call TRBJ2-1; D ambiguous. This CDR3 is 14 amino acids long. The germline V gene has CDR1 SGDLS and CDR2 YYNGEE. V lost 0 bases to trimming and J lost 12 bases, with 16 bases between them. This CDR3 reads CASSVDLGPPRQFF. The CDR3 DNA reads TGTGCCAGCAGCGTAGATCTAGGCCCCCCGAGGCAGTTCTTC.

The chain links TRBV9 to TRBJ2-3, with a possible D match to TRBD2 (5 bases). Germline-derived CDR1 and CDR2 are SGDLS and YYNGEE. Deletions cut 4 bases from V and 4 bases from J, with 13 bases between. The CDR3 length is 14 residues. The CDR3 coding sequence is TGTGCCAGCAGCCCCGAGTACGGGGCAGATACGCAGTATTTT. Its protein is CASSPEYGADTQYF.